This TCR delta chain was profiled in a study of Vδ1+ human thymocytes. Broader study findings: Highly polyclonal TRG and TRD repertoires with Gaussian CDR3 length distributions appeared in thymus.

In regard to this clone: Its specificity is unknown.

RNA was extracted from the cells and then reverse transcribed. CDR3 amplicons came from multiplex PCR with pooled V-gene forward and constant-region reverse primers. TCRdb re-identified clones in the multiplex PCR reads via CATT. The data contain roughly 56,000 delta-chain clones, about 15% of them singletons. Trimming took 5 bases from V and 7 from J, leaving 20 bases between them. CDR1 is TSWWSYY, CDR2 QGS, per germline. The CDR3 consists of 15 residues. This TCR came from a girl under three years old who had congenital heart surgery. This chain links TRDV1 with TRDJ1; TRDD2 might be the D (5 bases). The sequenced sample consisted of Vdelta1+ gamma-delta thymocytes from the thymus. Subset meaning: FACS-sorted CD3+ TCRalphabeta- TCRVdelta1+ TCRVdelta2- thymocytes. The CDR3 nucleotides read TGTGCTCTTGGGACTCACTTCCGCCGGAGTACTAAACTCATCTTT. Translated, it gives CALGTHFRRSTKLIF.